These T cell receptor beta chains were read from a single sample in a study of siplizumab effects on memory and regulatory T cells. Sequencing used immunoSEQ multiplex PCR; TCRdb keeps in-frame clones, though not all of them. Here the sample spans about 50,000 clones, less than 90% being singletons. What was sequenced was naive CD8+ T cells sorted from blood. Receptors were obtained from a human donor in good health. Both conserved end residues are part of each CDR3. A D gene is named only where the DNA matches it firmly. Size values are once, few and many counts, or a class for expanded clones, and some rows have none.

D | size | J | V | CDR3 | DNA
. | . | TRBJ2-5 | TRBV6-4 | CASSDGTSSGETQYF | TGTGCCAGCAGTGACGGGACCTCTTCGGGAGAGACCCAGTACTTC
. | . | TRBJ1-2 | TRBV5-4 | CASSYTGNGYTF | TGTGCCAGCAGTTACACAGGGAATGGCTACACCTTC
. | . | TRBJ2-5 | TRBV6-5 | CASSSHRGQETQYF | TGTGCCAGCAGTTCACACCGGGGGCAAGAGACCCAGTACTTC
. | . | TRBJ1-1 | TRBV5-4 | CASSLPDSDTEAFF | TGTGCCAGCAGCTTACCGGACAGTGACACTGAAGCTTTCTTT
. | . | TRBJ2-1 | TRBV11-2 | CASSLAPGPILNEQFF | TGTGCCAGCAGCTTAGCTCCCGGTCCAATCCTCAATGAGCAGTTCTTC
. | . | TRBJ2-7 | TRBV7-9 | CASSVSQGLREEQYF | TGTGCCAGCAGTGTATCGCAGGGCCTCAGGGAGGAGCAGTACTTC
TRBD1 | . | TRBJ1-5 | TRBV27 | CASSLKTGIQPQHF | TGTGCCAGCAGTTTAAAGACAGGGATTCAGCCCCAGCATTTT
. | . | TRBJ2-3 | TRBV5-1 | CASMYSGGTDTQYF | TGCGCCAGCATGTATTCGGGAGGCACAGATACGCAGTATTTT
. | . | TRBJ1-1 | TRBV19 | CASGGMAEAFF | TGTGCCAGTGGGGGGATGGCTGAAGCTTTCTTT
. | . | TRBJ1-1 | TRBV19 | CASRTTGSPTEAFF | TGTGCCAGTAGGACCACAGGGTCACCCACTGAAGCTTTCTTT
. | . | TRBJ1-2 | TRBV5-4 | CASSLAGEDGYTF | TGTGCCAGCAGCTTGGCCGGGGAGGATGGCTACACCTTC
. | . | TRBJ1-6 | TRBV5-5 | CASSYLLPFNSPLHF | TGTGCCAGCAGCTATCTCCTTCCCTTCAATTCACCCCTCCACTTT
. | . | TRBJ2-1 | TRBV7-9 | CASSLDGGRDDEQFF | TGTGCCAGCAGCTTAGATGGTGGGCGGGATGATGAGCAGTTCTTC
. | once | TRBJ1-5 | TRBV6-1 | CASIPPGNQPQHF | TGTGCCAGCATACCCCCCGGCAATCAGCCCCAGCATTTT
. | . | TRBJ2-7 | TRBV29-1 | CSVEGDRNIYEQYF | TGCAGCGTTGAAGGCGACAGGAATATCTACGAGCAGTACTTC
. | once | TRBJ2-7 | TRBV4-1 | CASSQLWDTPYEQYF | TGCGCCAGCAGCCAGCTGTGGGACACCCCCTACGAGCAGTACTTC
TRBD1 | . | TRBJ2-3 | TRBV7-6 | CASRRGQALSSTDTQYF | TGTGCCAGCAGACGCGGACAGGCCCTTTCTAGCACAGATACGCAGTATTTT
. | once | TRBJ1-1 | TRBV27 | CASSLSLGGNTEAFF | TGTGCCAGCAGTCTTTCCCTTGGGGGGAACACTGAAGCTTTCTTT
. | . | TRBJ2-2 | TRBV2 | CASSVGDFRGSGPGELFF | TGTGCCAGCAGTGTGGGGGATTTCAGGGGATCGGGACCCGGGGAGCTGTTTTTT
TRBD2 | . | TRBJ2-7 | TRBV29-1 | CSVLGASGRTYEQYF | TGCAGCGTTCTTGGGGCTAGCGGGAGGACCTACGAGCAGTACTTC
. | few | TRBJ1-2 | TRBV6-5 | CASRLPRADGYTF | TGTGCCAGCAGGCTTCCCCGGGCTGATGGCTACACCTTC
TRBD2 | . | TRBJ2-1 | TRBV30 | CAWSRREGTGWLHEQFF | TGTGCCTGGAGCCGGCGGGAGGGCACCGGCTGGTTACATGAGCAGTTCTTC
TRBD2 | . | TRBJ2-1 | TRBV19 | CASSGTSANNEQFF | TGTGCCAGTAGTGGGACTAGCGCGAACAATGAGCAGTTCTTC
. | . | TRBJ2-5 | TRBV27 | CASRPLTSGGTQYF | TGTGCCAGCAGGCCACTAACTAGTGGTGGGACCCAGTACTTC
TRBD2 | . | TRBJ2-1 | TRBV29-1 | CSVLVAGRSYNEQFF | TGCAGCGTTTTGGTAGCGGGACGCTCCTACAATGAGCAGTTCTTC
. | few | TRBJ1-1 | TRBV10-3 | CAISTGGVGNTEAFF | TGTGCCATCAGTACCGGGGGCGTAGGGAACACTGAAGCTTTCTTT
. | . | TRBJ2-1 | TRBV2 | CASSRYSGNEQFF | TGTGCCAGCAGTCGATATAGCGGTAATGAGCAGTTCTTC
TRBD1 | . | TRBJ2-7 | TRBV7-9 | CASSETGGVYEQYF | TGTGCCAGCAGCGAGACAGGGGGAGTCTACGAGCAGTACTTC
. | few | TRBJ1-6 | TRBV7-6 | CASSLEETWDNSPLHF | TGTGCCAGCAGCTTAGAAGAAACCTGGGATAATTCACCCCTCCACTTT
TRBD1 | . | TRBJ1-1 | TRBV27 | CASSSTGTEAFF | TGTGCCAGCAGTTCGACAGGGACTGAAGCTTTCTTT
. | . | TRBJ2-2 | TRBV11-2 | CASSPLRGELFF | TGTGCCAGCAGCCCCCTCAGGGGGGAGCTGTTTTTT
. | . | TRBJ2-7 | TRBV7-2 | CASSPGSWGSSYEQYF | TGTGCCAGCAGCCCCGGGTCTTGGGGCAGCTCCTACGAGCAGTACTTC
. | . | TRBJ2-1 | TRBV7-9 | CASSGTTGSLTNEQFF | TGTGCCAGCAGCGGTACTACAGGGTCTTTAACCAATGAGCAGTTCTTC
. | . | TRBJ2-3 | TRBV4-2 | CASSQDGDPDTQYF | TGTGCCAGCAGCCAAGACGGGGATCCAGATACGCAGTATTTT
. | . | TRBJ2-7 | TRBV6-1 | CASSEGLGISYEQYF | TGTGCCAGCAGTGAAGGACTCGGGATTTCCTACGAGCAGTACTTC
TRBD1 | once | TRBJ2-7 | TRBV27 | CASRGFRHGQGSSYEQYF | TGTGCCAGCAGGGGCTTCCGGCACGGACAGGGGAGCTCCTACGAGCAGTACTTC
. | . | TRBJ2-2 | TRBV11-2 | CASSPRDGPNTGELFF | TGTGCCAGCAGCCCAAGGGACGGACCGAACACCGGGGAGCTGTTTTTT
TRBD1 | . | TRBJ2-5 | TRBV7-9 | CASSHRQGAWETQYF | TGTGCCAGCAGCCACAGACAGGGGGCTTGGGAGACCCAGTACTTC
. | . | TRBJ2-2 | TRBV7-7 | CASSHTGPGELFF | TGTGCTAGCAGTCATACAGGGCCTGGGGAGCTGTTTTTT
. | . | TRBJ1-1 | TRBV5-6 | CASSLEENTEAFF | TGTGCCAGCAGCTTGGAGGAGAACACTGAAGCTTTCTTT
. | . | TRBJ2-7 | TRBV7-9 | CASSSVSSYEQYF | TGTGCCAGCAGCTCCGTAAGTTCTTACGAGCAGTACTTC
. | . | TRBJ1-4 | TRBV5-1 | CASSFQGPSTNEKLFF | TGCGCCAGCAGCTTTCAGGGGCCCTCAACTAATGAAAAACTGTTTTTT
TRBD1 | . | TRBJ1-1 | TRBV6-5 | CASSLYPGGAYTEAFF | TGTGCCAGCAGTTTATACCCAGGGGGCGCGTACACTGAAGCTTTCTTT
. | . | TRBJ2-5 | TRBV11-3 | CASSLRQGGEQETQYF | TGTGCCAGCAGCCTTAGACAGGGAGGAGAACAAGAGACCCAGTACTTC
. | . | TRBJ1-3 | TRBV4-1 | CASSPGEGSSGNTIYF | TGCGCCAGCAGCCCGGGGGAGGGAAGCTCTGGAAACACCATATATTTT
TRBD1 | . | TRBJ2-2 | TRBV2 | CASNPRQGAGELFF | TGTGCCAGCAACCCACGACAGGGCGCCGGGGAGCTGTTTTTT
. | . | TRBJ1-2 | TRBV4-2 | CASSQDAELYYGYTF | TGTGCCAGCAGCCAAGATGCGGAACTGTACTATGGCTACACCTTC
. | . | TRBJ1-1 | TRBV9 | CASSVVGVNTEAFF | TGTGCCAGCAGCGTAGTCGGGGTAAACACTGAAGCTTTCTTT
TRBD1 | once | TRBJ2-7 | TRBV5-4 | CASSFRTGATYEQYF | TGTGCCAGCAGCTTCAGGACAGGGGCCACCTACGAGCAGTACTTC